The clone carrying this T cell receptor (beta chain) was detected a few times. Its antigen is unknown. TCRalpha and TCRbeta libraries used 5'RACE with constant-segment primers and UMIs. Each CDR3 protein is one row after TCRdb ran MiXCR on the 5' RACE reads. The sample consists of hundreds of thousands of distinct CDR3 sequences, approximately 16% of them appearing once. This record comes from a study of T-cell memory formation after mild COVID-19. Study overall: Each donor largely had its own TCR clusters. Whole-study findings and limits: Clones that contracted from day 15 to 85 had balanced CD4/CD8; later expanders were CD4+ biased.

The length of the CDR3 is 14 residues. Trimming took 4 bases from V and 4 from J, leaving 14 bases between them. The germline CDR1 and CDR2 sequences are MNHEY and SMNVEV (reference sequence). The origin of this receptor is a man between 18 and 35 years old who had mild COVID-19 (a few samples of this study predate the infection). Cell type and time point are not known. What was sequenced was PBMCs or a T cell subset sorted from them (not recorded which). The chain employs TRBV27 and TRBJ2-7; tentative D call: TRBD1 (6 bases). CDR3: CASSSRGGYYEQYF. DNA for the CDR3: TGTGCCAGCAGTTCTCGTGGGGGCTATTACGAGCAGTACTTC.